This T cell receptor (beta chain) was recorded in a study of T-cell reconstitution after alpha-beta-depleted transplantation in children. The authors prepared the TCRbeta library with unique molecular identifiers. TCRdb redid the calling of the PCR reads with MiXCR, one entry per CDR3 protein. The sample includes 600,000 to 800,000 distinct CDR3 sequences, around 13% of them seen just once. Study results and caveats: There were reportedly several hundred expanded graft clones from which alpha-beta T cells came about two months after transplant.

Points on this clonotype: Its specificity is unknown.

After removal of 8 bases from V and 2 bases from J, the junction contained 1 base not matched to a gene. CDR1 is GTSNPN and CDR2 is SVGIG in the germline V gene (reference sequence). The CDR3 covers 11 residues. This clonotype originated in a girl aged 2 to 9 with congenital amegakaryocytic thrombocytopenia, due to receive a stem cell transplant. This specimen consisted of PBMCs, obtained before TCRalphabeta/CD19-depleted stem cell transplant. The rearrangement links TRBV30 to TRBJ2-5; 8 bases agree with TRBD2. The CDR3 DNA reads TGTGCCCGGGGGGGTCAAGAGACCCAGTACTTC. Translation: CARGGQETQYF. The full variable domain, completed using reference TRBV30 and TRBJ2-5, is SQTIHQWPATLVQPVGSPLSLECTVEGTSNPNLYWYRQAAGRGLQLLFYSVGIGQISSEVPQNLSASRPQDRQFILSSKKLLLSDSGFYLCARGGQETQYFGPGTRLLVL.